The rows below give T cell receptor beta chains drawn from one sample of a study of T-cell reconstitution after alpha-beta-depleted transplantation in children. MiXCR was run by TCRdb on the PCR reads, yielding one entry per CDR3 protein. Altogether hundreds of thousands of distinct CDR3 sequences are present, about a tenth being singletons, with the ten largest covering just under 7.5%. The sequencing here drew on PBMCs, taken before TCRalphabeta/CD19-depleted stem cell transplant. Receptor source: a boy younger than two with acute myeloid leukemia, due to receive a stem cell transplant. CDR3s include the opening cysteine and the closing phenylalanine or tryptophan. The order of the fields is clone size, D gene, V gene, J gene, CDR3 protein, CDR3 DNA. A D gene is named only where the DNA matches it firmly. Clone size is shown for a subset of rows, as once, few, many or a class of expanded clone.

many	-	TRBV7-6	TRBJ2-7	CASSLKGGTYEQYF	TGTGCCAGCAGCTTGAAGGGGGGGACCTACGAGCAGTACTTC
many	TRBD2	TRBV29-1	TRBJ2-7	CSVWTGTSYEQYF	TGCAGCGTCTGGACCGGGACTAGCTACGAGCAGTACTTC
many	TRBD2	TRBV4-3	TRBJ2-3	CASSQATTSGVYTQYF	TGCGCCAGCAGCCAAGCTACAACTAGCGGAGTGTATACGCAGTATTTT
-	TRBD2	TRBV24-1	TRBJ2-5	CATSDARTSQETQYF	TGTGCCACCAGTGATGCGAGGACTAGCCAAGAGACCCAGTACTTC
many	-	TRBV6-4	TRBJ2-1	CASSEGRANEQFF	TGTGCCAGCAGTGAAGGGCGAGCCAATGAGCAGTTCTTC
many	-	TRBV12-3/TRBV12-4	TRBJ1-2	CASSFRDIYGYTF	TGTGCCAGCAGTTTCCGGGACATCTATGGCTACACCTTC
few	TRBD1	TRBV7-6	TRBJ2-7	CASSLSKGQGFYEQYF	TGTGCCAGCAGCTTAAGTAAGGGACAGGGGTTTTACGAGCAGTACTTC
many	TRBD1	TRBV5-1	TRBJ1-5	CASSLQGQGNQPQHF	TGCGCCAGCAGCTTGCAGGGACAGGGGAATCAGCCCCAGCATTTT
few	-	TRBV29-1	TRBJ2-5	CSVEEGETQYF	TGCAGCGTTGAAGAGGGGGAGACCCAGTACTTC
many	TRBD2	TRBV28	TRBJ2-1	CASRGLAVISSYNEQFF	TGTGCCAGCAGGGGACTAGCGGTTATCAGCTCCTACAATGAGCAGTTCTTC
-	TRBD1	TRBV7-1	TRBJ2-7	CAMSSAGTGGLYEQYF	TGTGCCATGAGCTCCGCCGGGACAGGGGGCCTCTACGAGCAGTACTTC
-	-	TRBV12-3/TRBV12-4	TRBJ2-5	CASSPSGTYQETQYF	TGTGCCAGCAGTCCTTCCGGGACGTACCAAGAGACCCAGTACTTC
-	-	TRBV19	TRBJ1-5	CASSILVGQNMRYRDQPQHF	TGTGCCAGTAGTATTTTGGTCGGACAGAACATGCGCTATCGGGATCAGCCCCAGCATTTT
many	-	TRBV5-1	TRBJ2-1	CASSPDYSYNEGQFF	TGCGCCAGCAGCCCGGACTACTCTTACAATGAGGGGCAGTTCTTC
-	-	TRBV18	TRBJ2-3	CASSPPTATDTQYF	TGTGCCAGCTCACCACCTACAGCCACAGATACGCAGTATTTT
-	-	TRBV19	TRBJ2-1	CASSIDHYSYNEQFF	TGTGCCAGTAGTATAGATCATTACAGCTACAATGAGCAGTTCTTC
many	-	TRBV6-5	TRBJ2-2	CASSYRDTGELFF	TGTGCCAGCAGTTACCGGGACACCGGGGAGCTGTTTTTT
few	TRBD1	TRBV4-2	TRBJ2-3	CASSHWTGDTQYF	TGTGCCAGCAGCCATTGGACAGGAGATACGCAGTATTTT
few	-	TRBV7-9	TRBJ2-7	CASSFSEEEQYF	TGTGCCAGCAGCTTTTCCGAAGAGGAGCAGTACTTC
-	TRBD1	TRBV24-1	TRBJ2-3	CATSDYPGQPTGGEGDTQYF	TGTGCCACCAGTGATTACCCAGGACAACCGACAGGGGGCGAAGGAGATACGCAGTATTTT
few	-	TRBV7-9	TRBJ1-3	CASSPREPSGNTIYF	TGTGCCAGCAGCCCCCGCGAACCCTCTGGAAACACCATATATTTT
few	-	TRBV5-6	TRBJ1-2	CASSSNIRGPYGYTF	TGTGCCAGCAGCTCCAACATTAGGGGCCCCTATGGCTACACCTTC
many	TRBD1	TRBV5-1	TRBJ2-5	CASSFYRGRETQYF	TGCGCCAGCAGCTTCTACAGGGGGCGAGAGACCCAGTACTTC
many	TRBD2	TRBV19	TRBJ2-1	CASSMVLAGVSSYNEQFF	TGTGCCAGTAGTATGGTACTAGCGGGGGTTAGTTCCTACAATGAGCAGTTCTTC
-	-	TRBV12-3/TRBV12-4	TRBJ2-7	CASSDNSYEQYF	TGTGCCAGCAGTGACAACTCCTACGAGCAGTACTTC
few	TRBD2	TRBV12-3/TRBV12-4	TRBJ2-6	CASSLGRVAGGTSGPNVLTF	TGTGCCAGCAGTTTAGGGAGAGTAGCGGGAGGGACTTCTGGGCCCAACGTCCTGACTTTC
many	TRBD1	TRBV15	TRBJ2-4	CATSGQGKNIQYF	TGTGCCACTTCGGGACAGGGAAAAAACATTCAGTACTTC
-	TRBD2	TRBV18	TRBJ2-7	CASSGLAGEQYF	TGTGCCAGCTCGGGACTAGCTGGCGAGCAGTACTTC
few	-	TRBV24-1	TRBJ2-1	CATTLDGTKQFF	TGTGCCACCACCTTAGATGGAACAAAGCAGTTCTTC
many	TRBD1	TRBV20-1	TRBJ1-4	CSARNPRGRVEKLFF	TGCAGTGCTCGAAACCCCAGGGGGCGAGTTGAAAAACTGTTTTTT
many	TRBD1	TRBV29-1	TRBJ1-1	CSVSGGNTEAFF	TGCAGCGTTTCAGGGGGTAACACTGAAGCTTTCTTT
many	-	TRBV11-2	TRBJ2-5	CASSLGSWGETQYF	TGTGCCAGCAGCTTAGGGAGTTGGGGGGAGACCCAGTACTTC
many	-	TRBV7-9	TRBJ2-5	CASSSDRDPSTQYF	TGTGCCAGCAGCTCAGACCGAGATCCAAGCACCCAGTACTTC
many	TRBD2	TRBV28	TRBJ2-3	CASSLSERGGTDTQYF	TGTGCCAGCAGTTTATCCGAGCGGGGGGGCACAGATACGCAGTATTTT
few	-	TRBV7-3	TRBJ2-5	CASSLSGNSRSETQYF	TGTGCCAGCAGCTTAAGCGGTAATAGCAGGTCAGAGACCCAGTACTTC
few	-	TRBV6-1	TRBJ2-7	CASSSGVSADEQYF	TGTGCCAGCAGCTCGGGAGTCTCAGCGGACGAGCAGTACTTC
few	TRBD1	TRBV7-9	TRBJ2-1	CATSRDRGGNEQFF	TGTGCCACCAGCCGGGACAGGGGCGGAAATGAGCAGTTCTTC
many	-	TRBV9	TRBJ1-2	CASSLGGANGYTF	TGTGCCAGCAGCTTGGGAGGGGCGAATGGCTACACCTTC
many	TRBD2	TRBV10-2	TRBJ2-2	CASRLAGGNTGELFF	TGCGCCAGCAGACTAGCGGGAGGGAACACCGGGGAGCTGTTTTTT
many	-	TRBV21-1	TRBJ2-7	CASSTWTLTYEQYF	TGTGCCAGCAGCACCTGGACCCTGACCTACGAGCAGTACTTC
many	TRBD2	TRBV12-3/TRBV12-4	TRBJ2-3	CASSLSGRAGDTQYF	TGTGCCAGCAGTCTTAGCGGGAGGGCCGGAGATACGCAGTATTTT
-	-	TRBV5-1	TRBJ2-3	CASSFERSRNTQYF	TGCGCCAGCAGCTTTGAGAGGAGTAGGAATACGCAGTATTTT
many	-	TRBV5-1	TRBJ2-3	CASSLLSSPDTQYF	TGCGCCAGCAGCTTGTTATCTAGTCCGGATACGCAGTATTTT
-	-	TRBV19	TRBJ2-1	CASSPQLGNEQFF	TGTGCCAGTAGCCCTCAGCTGGGCAATGAGCAGTTCTTC
-	TRBD2	TRBV4-1	TRBJ2-3	CASSQEVRLAGPDTQYF	TGCGCCAGCAGCCAAGAAGTACGGCTAGCGGGGCCAGATACGCAGTATTTT
-	-	TRBV7-9	TRBJ2-7	CASSAGGRGAASYEQYF	TGTGCCAGCAGCGCCGGCGGTAGGGGGGCGGCCTCCTACGAGCAGTACTTC
many	-	TRBV7-3	TRBJ2-7	CASSSGASYEQYF	TGTGCCAGCAGCTCCGGGGCCTCCTACGAGCAGTACTTC
-	TRBD2	TRBV20-1	TRBJ2-7	CSASATPGLGYEQYF	TGCAGTGCTAGCGCTACCCCGGGACTAGGCTACGAGCAGTACTTC
many	TRBD1	TRBV25-1	TRBJ2-7	CASSATGYEQYF	TGTGCCAGCAGTGCGACAGGGTACGAGCAGTACTTC
many	TRBD1	TRBV10-2	TRBJ1-5	CASRGQGNQPQHF	TGCGCCAGCAGGGGACAGGGCAATCAGCCCCAGCATTTT
-	TRBD1	TRBV11-2	TRBJ2-7	CASSSIQGATYEQYF	TGTGCCAGCAGCTCCATTCAGGGGGCTACCTACGAGCAGTACTTC
few	TRBD2	TRBV30	TRBJ2-2	CASGRVTLTGELFF	TGTGCCTCCGGGAGGGTTACTCTCACCGGGGAGCTGTTTTTT
many	TRBD2	TRBV12-3/TRBV12-4	TRBJ2-4	CASSLGLAENIQYF	TGTGCCAGCAGTTTAGGACTAGCGGAAAACATTCAGTACTTC
many	-	TRBV29-1	TRBJ2-5	CSVGGQETQYF	TGCAGCGTTGGCGGGCAAGAGACCCAGTACTTC
-	TRBD1	TRBV7-2	TRBJ1-1	CASRPGGTYTEAFF	TGTGCCAGCCGGCCAGGGGGAACTTACACTGAAGCTTTCTTT